The clone carrying this TCR beta chain was seen once. Its target is not known. The data stem from a study of blood T cells in healthy people across ages. The authors ran a second PCR of roughly 6 to 12 cycles using a sample-barcoded 5' primer and a J-beta primer mix. Tags on each cDNA molecule came from a template-switch adaptor with 12 random nucleotides. Each single sample gave us at least 3 million CDR3-containing paired-end reads. TCRdb analysed the 5' RACE reads with MiXCR anew, one entry per CDR3 protein. The sample records fewer than 2,000,000 distinct CDR3 sequences, roughly two fifths being singletons. General study results and limits: Donor CMV status was unknown, possibly confounding expanded clonotype changes.

Each sample had at least 7 million PBMCs isolated. With 0 bases removed from V and 7 bases from J, the gap between germline ends came to 16 bases. The CDR3 loop spans 16 amino acids. From germline, CDR1 is DFQATT and CDR2 SNEGSKA (reference sequence). The V gene is TRBV20-1, the J gene TRBJ1-6, with a possible D match to TRBD1 (5 bases). The origin of this receptor is a human donor in good health. The sample consisted of blood. This chain's CDR3 is CSARDPSRTLNSPLHF. The CDR3 DNA sequence: TGCAGTGCTAGAGATCCTTCCCGGACACTCAATTCACCCCTCCACTTT.